The 21 T cell receptor beta chains reported below all come from one sample, sequenced in a study of regulatory T cells in long-lasting Graves disease. Documented time point: newly diagnosed GD, antithyroid drugs for less than 3 months. From PBMCs, RNA was extracted and then used to make the TCR library. Building of the TCR beta libraries involved iRepertoire HTBI primers and Arm-PCR of CDR3 regions. TCRdb reanalysed the multiplex PCR reads using MiXCR and keeps one entry per CDR3 protein. The table lists approximately 230,000 distinct CDR3 sequences, 18% of them singletons, with roughly a fifth in the top ten. Sequencing was performed on peripheral blood mononuclear cells (PBMCs), taken at new diagnosis, from a patient treated with antithyroid drugs. These receptor sequences come from a female donor with Graves disease.

For this clonotype: Mismatch with germline at one junction end may stem from a read error. The genes are TRBV5-1 and TRBJ2-7; D ambiguous. The CDR3 is 13 amino acids. Germline CDR1 and CDR2: SGHRS and YFSETQ. This CDR3 reads CASSLSSPYEQYF. DNA of the CDR3: TGTGCCAGCAGCTTGTCATCCCCCTACGAGCAGTACTTC.

The table lists this clonotype with many counts. V usage is TRBV12-3 or TRBV12-4 and J usage is TRBJ2-7, with D perhaps TRBD2 (6 bases). CDR3 length: 13 residues. V was cut by 10 bases and J by 2 bases, with 15 bases left in between. DNA of the CDR3: TGTGCCATCGCGGGGATAGACCCCTACGAGCAGTACTTC. Translation: CAIAGIDPYEQYF.

This clonotype was picked up many times. The chain joins TRBV10-3 to TRBJ1-5; D call uncertain. V gave up 0 bases and J gave up 3 bases, with 6 bases separating them. Germline V lookup: CDR1 ENHRY, CDR2 SYGVKD. CDR3 length: 14 residues. The CDR3 protein is CAISESTDNQPQHF. The DNA of the CDR3 is TGTGCCATCAGTGAGTCTACGGACAATCAGCCCCAGCATTTT.

This clonotype was observed many times. The chain carries TRBV27 and TRBJ2-7; TRBD2 matches at 10 bases. Germline V gene sequence: CDR1 MNHEY, CDR2 SMNVEV (reference sequence). The V segment lost 6 bases and the J segment 4 bases; nucleotides outside the gene matches: 9. The CDR3 runs to 15 residues. The CDR3 DNA follows: TGTGCCAGCAGACCCCGGACTAGCGGAGCGTACGAGCAGTACTTC. Translated, it gives CASRPRTSGAYEQYF.

In its sample, this clonotype was seen many times. In nucleotides, the CDR3 is TGTGCCACCGTTCTAGCGGGCCAAGAGACCCAGTACTTC. It yields the protein CATVLAGQETQYF. The rearrangement joins TRBV6-1 to TRBJ2-5; 8 positions agree with TRBD2. The CDR3 is 13 residues long. V shed 10 bases, J shed 1 base, and the junction held 5 bases outside the gene matches. Germline loops: CDR1 MNHNS, CDR2 SASEGT.

This clonotype was recorded many times. The CDR3 here is CAWRSVNIQYF. CDR3 in DNA: TGTGCCTGGAGGAGTGTTAACATTCAGTACTTC. The chain couples TRBV30 to TRBJ2-4; D is ambiguous. The V gene's germline CDR1 is GTSNPN and CDR2 SVGIG (reference sequence). Trimming took 3 bases from V and 7 from J, leaving 7 bases between them. The CDR3 has 11 amino acids.

To note about this clonotype: Germline is not matched at one junction end, which may reflect a read error. This sequence joins TRBV7-7 and TRBJ2-1; TRBD1 or TRBD2 may be the D gene (5 bases each). This CDR3 spans 15 amino acids. Germline V gene lookup returns CDR1 SSHAT and CDR2 FNYEAQ (reference sequence). In nucleotides, the CDR3 is TGTGCTAGCAGCTTAGACGGGGCCCATTACAATGAGCAGTTCTTC. It encodes CASSLDGAHYNEQFF.

This clonotype has a count of ten or more. Germline and junction disagree at one end, which may indicate a read error. The rearrangement uses TRBV9 and TRBJ1-1; unclear D gene. CDR1 SGDLS and CDR2 YYNGEE come from the germline V gene. This CDR3 contains 13 residues. In DNA, the CDR3 is TGTGCCAGCAGTGTAGGTGCGAACACTGAAGCTTTCTTT. Amino acid sequence: CASSVGANTEAFF.

The genes are TRBV2 and TRBJ1-5; D is uncertain. The CDR3 contains 12 residues. Germline CDR1 is SNHLY and CDR2 is FYNNEI. Between the trimmed V and J ends, which lost 6 bases and 2 bases, there was a span of 5 bases. CDR3 sequence: CASRGRNQPQHF. CDR3 coding DNA: TGTGCCAGCAGGGGTCGCAATCAGCCCCAGCATTTT. The entire variable domain, with the rest obtained from reference TRBV2 and TRBJ1-5, is as follows: EPEVTQTPSHQVTQMGQEVILRCVPISNHLYFYWYRQILGQKVEFLVSFYNNEISEKSEIFDDQFSVERPDGSNFTLKIRSTKLEDSAMYFCASRGRNQPQHFGDGTRLSIL.

The genes are TRBV9 and TRBJ2-1; TRBD2 agrees at 14 bases. CDR1 is SGDLS and CDR2 is YYNGEE in the germline V gene. CDR3 size: 23 residues. J gave up 5 bases and V 4 bases, and 26 bases lay outside the gene matches. The DNA of the CDR3 is TGTGCCAGCAGCCCCCGGGACAGGGGGCAATTGGGACTAGCGGGAGCCCGCCACAATGAGCAGTTCTTC. This translates into CASSPRDRGQLGLAGARHNEQFF.

In its sample, this clonotype was seen many times. The rearrangement uses TRBV28 and TRBJ2-1; D is possibly TRBD2 (5 bases). CDR1 is MDHEN, CDR2 SYDVKM, per germline. The CDR3 contains 17 residues. V shed 7 bases and J shed 9 bases, with 28 bases lying between them. This chain's CDR3 is CASTESVARGLGGEQFF. CDR3 sequence (DNA): TGTGCCAGCACCGAATCCGTAGCGAGAGGGCTTGGTGGTGAGCAGTTCTTC.

The chain joins TRBV20-1 to TRBJ2-3; the D is unclear. Per the germline V gene, CDR1 is DFQATT and CDR2 is SNEGSKA (reference sequence). The length of the CDR3 is 13 residues. V lost 8 bases, J lost 0 bases, and 12 bases lay in between. The DNA of the CDR3 is TGCAGTTCATACATAGCTAGCACAGATACGCAGTATTTT. Translating gives CSSYIASTDTQYF.

This clonotype appeared many times. The gene calls are TRBV11-2 and TRBJ1-6; D gene ambiguous. This CDR3 region has 13 residues. Per germline, CDR1 SGHAT and CDR2 FQNNGV. Trimming removed 1 base from V and 12 bases from J, with 10 bases in between. The CDR3 bases are TGTGCCAGCAGCTTAGGCCTTGAGAGACCCCTCCACTTT. Residues: CASSLGLERPLHF.

This clonotype appeared many times. The chain employs TRBV3-2 and TRBJ2-7; the D call TRBD1 from the table was never checked on the DNA. TRBV3-2 is listed as a pseudogene. The CDR3 contains 19 residues. The CDR3, as DNA: TGTGCCGGCAGCCAAGGGATACTCGCCGGGACGGGGCTCTCCTACGAGCAGTACTTC. It yields the protein CAGSQGILAGTGLSYEQYF.

This clonotype was recorded many times. The V call is TRBV6-5, the J call TRBJ2-1, with D tentatively TRBD2 (5 bases). This CDR3 region has 17 residues. CDR1 and CDR2 (germline): MNHEY, SVGAGI. The V end lost 1 base, the J end lost 0 bases, and 13 bases lay between the germline ends. CDR3 nucleotides: TGTGCCAGCAGTTACTTACGGCAGCGGAGCTCCTACAATGAGCAGTTCTTC. It codes for CASSYLRQRSSYNEQFF.

The chain links TRBV7-8 to TRBJ2-1; D is unclear. The ends were cut back, 5 bases at V and 10 bases at J, with 21 bases in the middle. In germline, CDR1 is SGHVS, CDR2 FQNEAQ. This CDR3 is 15 amino acids long. Here the CDR3 reads CASSRYPSHTSEQFF. The DNA for the CDR3 is TGTGCCAGCAGCCGCTACCCCTCCCACACCTCCGAGCAGTTCTTC.

This clonotype was seen a handful of times. This clone may be a read error of a much larger clone one base away. This rearrangement joins TRBV18 to TRBJ1-2; D gene unclear. In germline, CDR1 is KGHSH, CDR2 LQKENI. V lost 1 base to trimming and J lost 4 bases, with 13 bases between them. This CDR3 is 15 amino acids long. The chain's CDR3 is CASSPLRESPYGYTF. The CDR3 nucleotides read TGTGCCAGCTCACCACTGAGGGAGTCGCCCTATGGCTACACCTTC.

This clonotype was detected many times. The rearrangement uses TRBV30 and TRBJ2-7; TRBD2 agrees at 12 bases. Looked up from germline, CDR1 is GTSNPN and CDR2 is SVGIG (reference sequence). Unmatched junction bases numbered 10, after V lost 5 bases and J lost 5 bases. The CDR3 runs to 15 residues. The CDR3 DNA is TGTGCCTGGGCGACTAGCGGGAGTGGGGGGAACGAGCAGTACTTC. Its protein is CAWATSGSGGNEQYF.

This clonotype was counted ten times or more. The chain links TRBV2 to TRBJ1-2; no firm D call. Germline CDR1 reads SNHLY; CDR2 reads FYNNEI. The CDR3 spans 8 residues. V shed 4 bases and J shed 14 bases, with 5 bases lying between them. As DNA, the CDR3 is TGTGCCAGCAGTGGGCCTACCTTC. The encoded protein is CASSGPTF.

This clonotype was observed at least ten times. The J gene is TRBJ2-1, the V gene TRBV20-1, with 7 bases identical to TRBD1. The CDR3 contains 13 residues. Trimming cost V 2 bases and J 9 bases; bases outside gene matches: 7. Germline V gives CDR1 DFQATT, CDR2 SNEGSKA (reference sequence). The CDR3 DNA reads TGCAGTGCTAGAACGAACCCAGGGGGTGAGCAGTTCTTC. Encoded protein: CSARTNPGGEQFF.

This clonotype was counted at least ten times. This chain joins TRBV6-2 or TRBV6-3 and TRBJ2-7; 8 bases agree with TRBD2. Germline V CDR1 and CDR2: MNHEY, SVGEGT. The CDR3 is made up of 15 amino acids. Trimming at V came to 1 base and at J to 6 bases, leaving 8 bases not matched to a gene. Here the CDR3 DNA reads TGTGCCAGCAGTTACTGGGGCGGGAGGCCTCTCGAGCAGTACTTC. Its translation: CASSYWGGRPLEQYF.